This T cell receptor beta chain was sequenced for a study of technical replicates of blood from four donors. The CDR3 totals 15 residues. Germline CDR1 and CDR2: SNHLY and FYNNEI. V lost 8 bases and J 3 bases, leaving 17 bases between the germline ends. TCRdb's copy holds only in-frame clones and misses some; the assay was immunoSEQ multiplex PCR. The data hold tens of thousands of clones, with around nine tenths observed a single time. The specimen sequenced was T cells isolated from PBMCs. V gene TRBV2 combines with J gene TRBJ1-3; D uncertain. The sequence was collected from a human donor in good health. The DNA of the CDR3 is TGTGCCAGCGCCTTCGATCGCGGATATGGAAACACCATATATTTT. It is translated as CASAFDRGYGNTIYF.